This record covers a single T cell receptor beta chain. Its target is not known. V shed 6 bases and J 14 bases; nucleotides not matched to a gene: 13. Germline V gives CDR1 KGHSH, CDR2 LQKENI. The CDR3 extends over 13 amino acids. Clones were sequenced by immunoSEQ multiplex PCR, and TCRdb holds only the in-frame ones, with some missing. The sample contains some 95,000 clones, roughly 85% of which appear only once. Samples were taken at baseline and on day 1 of cycles 4 and 7. These data are taken from a study of OX40 agonist ivuxolimab in advanced cancers. Study details: Three patients, one with hepatocellular carcinoma and two with cutaneous melanoma, responded partially. Study conclusions and caveats: More expanded clones were seen, on average, in CD8+ T cells than in CD4+. In the 0.1 to 3.0 mg/kg range, CD4+ and CD8+ blood T cells had expanded clonally by week 6.

This receptor was identified in an adult with an advanced solid tumor such as melanoma, head and neck, liver or kidney cancer. Source: CD4+ or CD8+ T cells sorted from blood, taken in a trial of the OX40 agonist ivuxolimab. This chain connects TRBV18 to TRBJ1-5, with 7 bases that match TRBD1. The CDR3 nucleotides read TGTGCCAGCTCGCTCGCTCGGGACAGACAGGAGCATTTT. Translated: CASSLARDRQEHF.